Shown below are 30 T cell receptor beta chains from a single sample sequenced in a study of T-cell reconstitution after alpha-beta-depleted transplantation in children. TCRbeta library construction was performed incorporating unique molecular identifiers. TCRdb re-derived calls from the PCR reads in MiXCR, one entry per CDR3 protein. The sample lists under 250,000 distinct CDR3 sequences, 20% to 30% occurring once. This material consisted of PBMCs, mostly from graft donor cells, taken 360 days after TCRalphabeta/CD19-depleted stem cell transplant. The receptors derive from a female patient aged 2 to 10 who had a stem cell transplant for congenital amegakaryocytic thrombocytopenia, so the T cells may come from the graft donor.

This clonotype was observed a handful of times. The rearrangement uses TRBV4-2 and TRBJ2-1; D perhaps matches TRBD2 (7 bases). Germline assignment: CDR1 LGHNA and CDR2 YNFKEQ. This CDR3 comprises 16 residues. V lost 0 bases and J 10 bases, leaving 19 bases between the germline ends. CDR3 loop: CASSQELGQLGGEQFF. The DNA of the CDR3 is TGTGCCAGCAGCCAAGAGTTAGGACAGCTGGGAGGGGAGCAGTTCTTC.

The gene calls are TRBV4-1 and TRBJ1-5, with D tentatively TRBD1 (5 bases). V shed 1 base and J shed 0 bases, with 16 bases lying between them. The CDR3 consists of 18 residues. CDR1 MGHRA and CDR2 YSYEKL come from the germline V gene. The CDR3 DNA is TGCGCCAGCAGCCAAGGGGTTTGGGACGACGATAGCAATCAGCCCCAGCATTTT. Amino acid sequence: CASSQGVWDDDSNQPQHF.

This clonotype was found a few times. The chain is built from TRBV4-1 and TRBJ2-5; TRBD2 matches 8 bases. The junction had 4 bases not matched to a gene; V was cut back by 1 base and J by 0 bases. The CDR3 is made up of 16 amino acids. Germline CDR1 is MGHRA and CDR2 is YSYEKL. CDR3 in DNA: TGCGCCAGCAGCCAAGTAGGGACTAGGGACCAAGAGACCCAGTACTTC. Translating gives CASSQVGTRDQETQYF.

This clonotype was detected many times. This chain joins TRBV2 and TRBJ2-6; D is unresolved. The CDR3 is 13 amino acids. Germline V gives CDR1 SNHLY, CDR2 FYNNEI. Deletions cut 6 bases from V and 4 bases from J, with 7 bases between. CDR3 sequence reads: CASRGFGANVLTF. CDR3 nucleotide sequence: TGTGCCAGCAGGGGGTTCGGGGCCAACGTCCTGACTTTC. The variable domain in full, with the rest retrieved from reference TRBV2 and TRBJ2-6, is EPEVTQTPSHQVTQMGQEVILRCVPISNHLYFYWYRQILGQKVEFLVSFYNNEISEKSEIFDDQFSVERPDGSNFTLKIRSTKLEDSAMYFCASRGFGANVLTFGAGSRLTVL.

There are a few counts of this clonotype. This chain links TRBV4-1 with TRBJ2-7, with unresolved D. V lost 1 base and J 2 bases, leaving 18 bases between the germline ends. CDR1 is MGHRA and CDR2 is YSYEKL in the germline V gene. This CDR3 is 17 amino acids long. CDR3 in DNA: TGCGCCAGCAGCCAAGTGGCTGGGGTACGTGGAACCTACGAGCAGTACTTC. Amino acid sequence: CASSQVAGVRGTYEQYF.

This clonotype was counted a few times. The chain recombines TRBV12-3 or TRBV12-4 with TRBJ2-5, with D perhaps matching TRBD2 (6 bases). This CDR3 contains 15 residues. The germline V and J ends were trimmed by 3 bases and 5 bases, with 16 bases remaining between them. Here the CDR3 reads CASSFLGGGRETQYF. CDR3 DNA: TGTGCCAGCAGTTTCTTGGGTGGGGGGAGGGAGACCCAGTACTTC.

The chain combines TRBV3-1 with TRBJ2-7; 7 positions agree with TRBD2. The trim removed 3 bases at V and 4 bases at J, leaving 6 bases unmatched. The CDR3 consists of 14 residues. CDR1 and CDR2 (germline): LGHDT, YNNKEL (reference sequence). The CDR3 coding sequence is TGTGCCAGCAGCCAGCGGGAGTCCACGTACGAGCAGTACTTC. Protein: CASSQRESTYEQYF.

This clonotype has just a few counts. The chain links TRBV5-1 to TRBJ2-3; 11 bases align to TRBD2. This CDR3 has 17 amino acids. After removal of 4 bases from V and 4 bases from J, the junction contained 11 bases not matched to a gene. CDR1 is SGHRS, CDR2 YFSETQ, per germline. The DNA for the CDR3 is TGCGCCAGCAGCCCGGGTGGTCTAGCGGGGGGTGCAGATACGCAGTATTTT. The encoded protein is CASSPGGLAGGADTQYF.

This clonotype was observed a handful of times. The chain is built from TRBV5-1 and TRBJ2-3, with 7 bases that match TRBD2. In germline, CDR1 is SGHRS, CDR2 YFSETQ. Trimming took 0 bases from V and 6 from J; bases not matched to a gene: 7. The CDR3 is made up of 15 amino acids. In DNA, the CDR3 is TGCGCCAGCAGCTTGGCGGCGGGAGTGTCCGATACGCAGTATTTT. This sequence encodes CASSLAAGVSDTQYF.

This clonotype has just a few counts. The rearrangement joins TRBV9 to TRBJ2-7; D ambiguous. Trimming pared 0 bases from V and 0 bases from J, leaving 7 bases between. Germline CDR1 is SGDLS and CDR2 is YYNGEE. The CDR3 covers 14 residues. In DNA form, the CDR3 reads TGTGCCAGCAGCGTAGAGGTTAGCTCCTACGAGCAGTACTTC. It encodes CASSVEVSSYEQYF.

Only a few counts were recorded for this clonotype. CDR3 coding DNA: TGCGCCAGCAGCCCAAACACAGGGAGCACTGAAGCTTTCTTT. Translating it yields CASSPNTGSTEAFF. V is TRBV5-1 and J is TRBJ1-1; TRBD1 might be the D (6 bases). Germline V gene data show CDR1 as SGHRS and CDR2 as YFSETQ. V was pared by 4 bases and J by 4 bases, with 14 bases between. The CDR3 loop spans 14 amino acids.

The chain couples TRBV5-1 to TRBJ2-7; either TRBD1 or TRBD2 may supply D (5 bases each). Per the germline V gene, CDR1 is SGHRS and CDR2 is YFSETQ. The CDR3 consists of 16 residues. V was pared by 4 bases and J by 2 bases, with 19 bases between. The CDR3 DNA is TGCGCCAGCAGCCGTACTCCGTGGGACCGAACCTACGAGCAGTACTTC. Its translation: CASSRTPWDRTYEQYF.

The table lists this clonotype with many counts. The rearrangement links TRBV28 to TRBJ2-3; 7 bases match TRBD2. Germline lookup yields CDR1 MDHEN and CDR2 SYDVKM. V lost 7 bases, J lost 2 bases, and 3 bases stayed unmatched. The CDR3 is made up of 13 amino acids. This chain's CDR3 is CASNLAVTDTQYF. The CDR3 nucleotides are TGTGCCAGCAATCTAGCGGTCACAGATACGCAGTATTTT.

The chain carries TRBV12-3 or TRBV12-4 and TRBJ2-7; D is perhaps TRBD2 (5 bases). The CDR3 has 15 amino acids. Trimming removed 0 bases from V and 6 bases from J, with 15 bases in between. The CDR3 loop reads CASSLAATVRGEQYF. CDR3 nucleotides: TGTGCCAGCAGTTTAGCGGCAACAGTACGGGGCGAGCAGTACTTC.

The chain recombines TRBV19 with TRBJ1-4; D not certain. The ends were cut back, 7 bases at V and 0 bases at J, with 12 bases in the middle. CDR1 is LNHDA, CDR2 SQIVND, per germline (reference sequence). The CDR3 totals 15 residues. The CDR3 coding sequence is TGTGCCAGTACCATTTCAGCTGCAACTAATGAAAAACTGTTTTTT. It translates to CASTISAATNEKLFF.

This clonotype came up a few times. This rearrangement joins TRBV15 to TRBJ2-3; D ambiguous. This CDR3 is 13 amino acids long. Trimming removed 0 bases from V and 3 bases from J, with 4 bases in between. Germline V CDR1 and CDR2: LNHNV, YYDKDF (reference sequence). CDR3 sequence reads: CATSRDRTDTQYF. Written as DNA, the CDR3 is TGTGCCACCAGCAGAGATCGGACAGATACGCAGTATTTT.

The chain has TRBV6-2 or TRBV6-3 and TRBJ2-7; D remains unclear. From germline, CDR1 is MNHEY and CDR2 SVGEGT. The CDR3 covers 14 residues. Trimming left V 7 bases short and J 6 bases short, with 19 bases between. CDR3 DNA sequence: TGTGCCAGCACCCTCGCTCGACACCACCGCGAGCAGTACTTC. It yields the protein CASTLARHHREQYF.

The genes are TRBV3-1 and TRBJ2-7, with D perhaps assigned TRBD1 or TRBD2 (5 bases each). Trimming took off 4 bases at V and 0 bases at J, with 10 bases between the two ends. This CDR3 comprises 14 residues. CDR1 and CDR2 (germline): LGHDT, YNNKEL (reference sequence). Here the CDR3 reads CASSLIGTSYEQYF. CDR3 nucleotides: TGTGCCAGCAGCCTTATCGGGACCTCCTACGAGCAGTACTTC.

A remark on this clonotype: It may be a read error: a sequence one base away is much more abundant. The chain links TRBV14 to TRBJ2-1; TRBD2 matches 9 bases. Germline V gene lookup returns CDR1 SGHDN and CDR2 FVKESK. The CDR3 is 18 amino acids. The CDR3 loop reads CASSPPPGPGLAYNDQFF. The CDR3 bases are TGTGCCAGCAGCCCCCCACCAGGTCCGGGACTAGCCTACAATGATCAGTTCTTC.

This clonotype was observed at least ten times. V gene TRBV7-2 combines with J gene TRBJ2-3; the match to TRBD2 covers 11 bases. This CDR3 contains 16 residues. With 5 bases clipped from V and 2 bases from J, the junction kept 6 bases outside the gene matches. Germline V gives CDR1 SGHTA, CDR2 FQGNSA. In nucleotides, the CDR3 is TGTGCCAGCAGCCCACTAGCGGGGGCCATCACAGATACGCAGTATTTT. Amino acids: CASSPLAGAITDTQYF.

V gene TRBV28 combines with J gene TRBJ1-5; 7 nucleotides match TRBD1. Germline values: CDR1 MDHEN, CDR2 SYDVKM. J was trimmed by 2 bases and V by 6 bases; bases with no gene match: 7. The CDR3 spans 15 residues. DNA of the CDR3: TGTGCCAGCAGAAAAACAGGGGTGGGCAATCAGCCCCAGCATTTT. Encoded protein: CASRKTGVGNQPQHF.

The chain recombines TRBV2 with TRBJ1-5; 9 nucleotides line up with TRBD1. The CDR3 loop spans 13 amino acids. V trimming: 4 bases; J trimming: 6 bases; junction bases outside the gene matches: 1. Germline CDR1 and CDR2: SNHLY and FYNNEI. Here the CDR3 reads CASSGTGAQPQHF. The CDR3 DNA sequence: TGTGCCAGCAGTGGGACAGGGGCTCAGCCCCAGCATTTT.

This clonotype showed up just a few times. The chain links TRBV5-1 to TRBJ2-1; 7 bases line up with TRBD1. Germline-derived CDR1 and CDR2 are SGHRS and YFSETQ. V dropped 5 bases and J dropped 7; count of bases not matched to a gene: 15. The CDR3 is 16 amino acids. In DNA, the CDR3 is TGCGCCAGCAGTTTTAGAGGAACAGGGGCGCGGAATGAGCAGTTCTTC. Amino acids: CASSFRGTGARNEQFF.

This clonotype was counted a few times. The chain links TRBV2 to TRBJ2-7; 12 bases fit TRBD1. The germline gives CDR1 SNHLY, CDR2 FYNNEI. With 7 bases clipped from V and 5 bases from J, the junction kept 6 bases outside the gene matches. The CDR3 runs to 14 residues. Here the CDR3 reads CASKPGQGADEQYF. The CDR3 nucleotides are TGTGCCAGCAAGCCGGGACAGGGGGCGGACGAGCAGTACTTC.

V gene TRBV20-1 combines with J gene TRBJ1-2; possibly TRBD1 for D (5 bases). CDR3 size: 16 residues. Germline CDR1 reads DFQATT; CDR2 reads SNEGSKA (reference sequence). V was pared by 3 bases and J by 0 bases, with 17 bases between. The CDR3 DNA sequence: TGCAGTGCTAGGTGGGCTCCGCTGACAGCTAACTATGGCTACACCTTC. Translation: CSARWAPLTANYGYTF.

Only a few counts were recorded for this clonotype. This chain's CDR3 is CASSFSGLNNEQFF. The CDR3 region has the DNA TGTGCCAGCAGTTTTTCGGGACTAAACAATGAGCAGTTCTTC. The rearrangement links TRBV27 to TRBJ2-1; TRBD2 matches 7 bases. Germline-derived CDR1 and CDR2 are MNHEY and SMNVEV (reference sequence). V gave up 3 bases and J gave up 5 bases; unmatched junction bases: 4. The CDR3 consists of 14 residues.

The CDR3 sequence: CASTETGSYEQYF. CDR3 DNA sequence: TGTGCCAGCACTGAAACGGGCTCCTACGAGCAGTACTTC. This chain links TRBV6-6 with TRBJ2-7; D remains unclear. Germline V gene data show CDR1 as MNHNY and CDR2 as SVGAGI (reference sequence). The CDR3 extends over 13 amino acids. Trimming shortened V by 7 bases and J by 0 bases, and 10 bases separated the two germline ends.

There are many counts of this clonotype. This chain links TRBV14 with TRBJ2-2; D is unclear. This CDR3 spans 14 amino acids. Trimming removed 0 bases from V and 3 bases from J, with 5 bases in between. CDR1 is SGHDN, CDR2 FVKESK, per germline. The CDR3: CASSQDDYTGELFF. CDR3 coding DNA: TGTGCCAGCAGCCAAGATGACTACACCGGGGAGCTGTTTTTT.

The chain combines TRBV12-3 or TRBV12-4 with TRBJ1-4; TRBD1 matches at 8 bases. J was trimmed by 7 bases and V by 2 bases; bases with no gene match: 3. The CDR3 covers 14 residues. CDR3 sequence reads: CASSLQGAGEKLFF. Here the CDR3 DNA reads TGTGCCAGCAGTTTACAGGGGGCGGGTGAAAAACTGTTTTTT.

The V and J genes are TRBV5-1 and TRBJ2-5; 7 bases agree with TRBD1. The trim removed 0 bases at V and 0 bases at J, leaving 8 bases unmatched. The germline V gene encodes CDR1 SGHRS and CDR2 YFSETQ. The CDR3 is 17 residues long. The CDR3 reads CASSLDRDSQYQETQYF. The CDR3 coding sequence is TGCGCCAGCAGCTTGGACCGGGACAGCCAGTACCAAGAGACCCAGTACTTC.